Below, one TCR beta chain is given with its context. What it recognizes is unknown. This specimen comes from a study of T-cell memory formation after mild COVID-19. The overall study: The TCR clusters were mostly specific to one donor.

The CDR3 contains 15 residues. Per germline, CDR1 MNHEY and CDR2 SVGAGI. The V and J ends lost 1 base and 8 bases, in that order; junction bases with no gene match: 8. TCRdb re-derived calls from the 5' RACE reads in MiXCR, one entry per CDR3 protein. The sample includes 450,000 to 700,000 distinct CDR3 sequences, around 17% of them seen just once. Study-wide results and caveats: The study detected some responding clones in pre-infection memory, suggesting cross-reactive memory joined. A balance of CD4 and CD8 characterized clones contracting day 15 to 85, whereas later expanders leaned CD4+.

The sample comprised PBMCs or a T cell subset sorted from them (not recorded which). This clonotype originated in an adult woman who had mild COVID-19 (a few samples of this study predate the infection). Cell type and time point are not known. This chain uses TRBV6-5 with TRBJ1-1, with 9 bases lining up with TRBD1. In DNA form, the CDR3 reads TGTGCCAGCAGTTACTTTTCTTTAGGGACAGGGGAAGCTTTCTTT. It codes for CASSYFSLGTGEAFF.